Below are 9 T cell receptor beta chains sequenced from a single sample in a study of vaccination and CD4 T cells after COVID-19. The Oncomine TCR Beta short-read assay was what sequenced the DNA obtained from cultured CD4+ T cells. MiXCR was run by TCRdb on the PCR reads, yielding one entry per CDR3 protein. The table includes 15,000 to 16,000 distinct CDR3 sequences, roughly 73% detected once. Treatment given: roughly ten-day PBMC culture with coronavirus spike peptide pools or control peptides (ViraFEST assay). No antigens are known for them. The sequenced sample was CD4+ T cells from blood, cultured in vitro. Receptors were obtained from a human donor who had recovered from COVID-19.

The V gene is TRBV12-3 or TRBV12-4, the J gene TRBJ1-2; TRBD1 agrees at 9 bases. This CDR3 has 15 amino acids. Trimming at V came to 6 bases and at J to 7 bases, leaving 12 bases not matched to a gene. CDR3 in DNA: TGTGCCAGCAGCCCTCCGGGGACAGGGATGACTGGCTACACCTTC. The encoded protein is CASSPPGTGMTGYTF.

There are a few counts of this clonotype. The rearrangement links TRBV7-3 to TRBJ2-2; 9 nucleotides line up with TRBD2. After removal of 5 bases from V and 4 bases from J, the junction contained 2 bases not matched to a gene. The CDR3 extends over 14 amino acids. Germline values: CDR1 SGHTA, CDR2 FQGTGA. The CDR3 spells CASSLTSGTGELFF. The CDR3 region has the DNA TGTGCCAGCAGCCTGACTAGCGGCACCGGGGAGCTGTTTTTT.

This sequence joins TRBV2 and TRBJ1-5; 7 nucleotides agree with TRBD1. The CDR3 is 14 amino acids. Losses at the gene ends were 6 bases for V and 9 bases for J; bases not matched to a gene: 11. Per the germline V gene, CDR1 is SNHLY and CDR2 is FYNNEI. CDR3 residues: CASRPTGATGPQHF. The DNA for the CDR3 is TGTGCCAGCAGGCCTACAGGGGCCACTGGGCCCCAGCATTTT.

The gene calls are TRBV11-1 and TRBJ2-7; TRBD1 agrees at 9 bases. Germline V CDR1 and CDR2: SGHAT, FQDESV (reference sequence). The CDR3 covers 12 residues. With V trimmed by 6 bases and J by 5 bases, 2 bases remained unmatched. CDR3 nucleotides: TGTGCCAGCAGACAGGGGGCCCACGAGCAGTACTTC. The encoded protein is CASRQGAHEQYF.

This clonotype was found a few times. CDR3 residues: CASSLVDEETQYF. DNA of the CDR3: TGTGCCAGCAGCTTGGTAGACGAAGAGACCCAGTACTTC. V gene TRBV5-4 combines with J gene TRBJ2-5, with D hard to call. Germline values: CDR1 SGHNT, CDR2 YYREEE (reference sequence). The V and J ends lost 0 bases and 3 bases respectively, with 6 bases between them. The CDR3 spans 13 residues.

This clonotype has a handful of counts. The CDR3 loop reads CASSYHRPAAGGHMGTDTQYF. The CDR3 DNA sequence: TGTGCCAGCAGTTACCACCGCCCGGCAGCGGGCGGTCATATGGGGACAGATACGCAGTATTTT. This chain joins TRBV6-2 or TRBV6-3 and TRBJ2-3, with D perhaps TRBD2 (6 bases). Trimming left V 2 bases short and J 3 bases short, with 30 bases between. The V gene's germline CDR1 is MNHEY and CDR2 SVGEGT. There are 21 residues in the CDR3.

This clonotype was counted only a few times. The chain is built from TRBV6-2 or TRBV6-3 and TRBJ1-2; D gene unclear. The CDR3 loop spans 13 amino acids. Per the germline V gene, CDR1 is MNHEY and CDR2 is SVGEGT. Trimming left V 7 bases short and J 5 bases short, with 14 bases between. In DNA form, the CDR3 reads TGTGCCAGCACCCTACACGAGTTTTATGGCTACACCTTC. Translation: CASTLHEFYGYTF.

The chain uses TRBV28 and TRBJ1-2; weak D call: TRBD1 (6 bases). Germline assignment: CDR1 MDHEN and CDR2 SYDVKM. V was pared by 6 bases and J by 4 bases, with 15 bases between. The CDR3 is 14 amino acids. The CDR3 loop reads CASRTTGTTYGYTF. The CDR3 DNA sequence: TGTGCCAGCAGAACGACCGGGACAACCTATGGCTACACCTTC.

V is TRBV28 and J is TRBJ1-5, with D hard to call. The CDR3 is 12 residues long. Germline CDR1 and CDR2: MDHEN and SYDVKM. Between the trimmed V and J ends, which lost 6 bases and 0 bases, there was a span of 3 bases. The chain's CDR3 is CASRGSNQPQHF. For the CDR3, the DNA is TGTGCCAGCAGAGGTAGCAATCAGCCCCAGCATTTT.